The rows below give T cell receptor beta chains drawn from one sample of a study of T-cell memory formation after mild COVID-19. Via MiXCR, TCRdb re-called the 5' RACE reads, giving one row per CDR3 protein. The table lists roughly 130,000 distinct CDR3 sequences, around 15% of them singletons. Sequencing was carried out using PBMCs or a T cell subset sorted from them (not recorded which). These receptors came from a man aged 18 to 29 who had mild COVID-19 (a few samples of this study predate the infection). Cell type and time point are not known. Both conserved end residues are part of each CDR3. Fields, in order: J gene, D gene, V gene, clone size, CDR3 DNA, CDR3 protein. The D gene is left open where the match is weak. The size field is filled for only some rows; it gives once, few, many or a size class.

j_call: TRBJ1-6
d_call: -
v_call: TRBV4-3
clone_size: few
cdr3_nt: TGCGCCAGCAGCCAAGATCTGGGGAGAAGCAATTCACCCCTCCACTTT
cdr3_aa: CASSQDLGRSNSPLHF

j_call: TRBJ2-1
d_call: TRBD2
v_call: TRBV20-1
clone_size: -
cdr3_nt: TGCAGTGCTAGAGGCGGGGGGTTCGATGAGCAGTTCTTC
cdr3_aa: CSARGGGFDEQFF

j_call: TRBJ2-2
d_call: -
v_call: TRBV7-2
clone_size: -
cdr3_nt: TGTGCCAGCAGCTTAATGAGGGGGAACACCGGGGAGCTGTTTTTT
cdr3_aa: CASSLMRGNTGELFF

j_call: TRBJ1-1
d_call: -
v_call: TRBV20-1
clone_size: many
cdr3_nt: TGCAGTGCTAGCAGGAACACTGAAGCTTTCTTT
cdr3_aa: CSASRNTEAFF

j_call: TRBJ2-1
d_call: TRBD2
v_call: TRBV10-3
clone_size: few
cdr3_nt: TGTGCCCTAAGTTCGGCGGGGGGGCCCGCCCCACAGTTCTTC
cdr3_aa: CALSSAGGPAPQFF

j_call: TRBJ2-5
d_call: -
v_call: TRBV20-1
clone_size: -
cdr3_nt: TGCAGTGCTAGGGACAGGAGGGGCCAAGAGACCCAGTACTTC
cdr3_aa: CSARDRRGQETQYF

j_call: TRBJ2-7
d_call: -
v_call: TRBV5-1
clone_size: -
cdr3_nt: TGCGCCAGCAGCCCCTATGACGTTTCTTCCTACGAGCAGTACTTC
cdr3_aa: CASSPYDVSSYEQYF

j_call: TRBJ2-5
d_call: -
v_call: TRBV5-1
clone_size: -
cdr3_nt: TGCGCCAGCAGCCTGGCCCCGACCGTAGCGGAGACCCAGTACTTC
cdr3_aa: CASSLAPTVAETQYF

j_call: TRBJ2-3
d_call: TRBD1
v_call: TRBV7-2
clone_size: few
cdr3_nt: TGTGCCAGCAGCCCCCGGACAGGGTTTAATACGCAGTATTTT
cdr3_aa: CASSPRTGFNTQYF

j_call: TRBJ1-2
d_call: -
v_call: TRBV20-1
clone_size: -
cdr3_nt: TGCAGTGCTAGAGATTACAGGCTCTATGGCTACACCTTC
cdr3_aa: CSARDYRLYGYTF